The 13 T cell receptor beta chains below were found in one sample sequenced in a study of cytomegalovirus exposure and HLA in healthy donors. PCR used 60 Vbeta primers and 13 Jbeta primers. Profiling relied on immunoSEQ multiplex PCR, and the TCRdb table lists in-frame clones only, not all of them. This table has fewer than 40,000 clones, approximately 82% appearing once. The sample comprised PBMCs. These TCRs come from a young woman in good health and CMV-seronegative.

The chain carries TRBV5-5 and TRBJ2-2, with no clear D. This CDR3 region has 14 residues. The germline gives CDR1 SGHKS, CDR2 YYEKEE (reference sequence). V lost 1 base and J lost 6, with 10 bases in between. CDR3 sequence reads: CASSLLLVSGELFF. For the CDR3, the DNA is TGTGCCAGCAGCTTGTTGCTAGTGTCCGGGGAGCTGTTTTTT. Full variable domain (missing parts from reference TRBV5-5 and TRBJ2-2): DAGVTQSPTHLIKTRGQQVTLRCSPISGHKSVSWYQQVLGQGPQFIFQYYEKEERGRGNFPDRFSARQFPNYSSELNVNALLLGDSALYLCASSLLLVSGELFFGEGSRLTVL.

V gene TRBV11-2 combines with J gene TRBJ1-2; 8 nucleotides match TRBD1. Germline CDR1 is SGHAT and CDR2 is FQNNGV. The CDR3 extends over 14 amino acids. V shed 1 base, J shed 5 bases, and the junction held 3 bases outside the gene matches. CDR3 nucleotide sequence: TGTGCCAGCAGCTTAGTCAGGGGGCCATATGGCTACACCTTC. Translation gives CASSLVRGPYGYTF.

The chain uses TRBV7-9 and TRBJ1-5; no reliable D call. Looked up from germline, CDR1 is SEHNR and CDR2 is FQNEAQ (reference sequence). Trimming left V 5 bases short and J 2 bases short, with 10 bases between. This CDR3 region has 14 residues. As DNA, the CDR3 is TGTGCCAGCAGCGGTTCTTCAGGCAATCAGCCCCAGCATTTT. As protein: CASSGSSGNQPQHF.

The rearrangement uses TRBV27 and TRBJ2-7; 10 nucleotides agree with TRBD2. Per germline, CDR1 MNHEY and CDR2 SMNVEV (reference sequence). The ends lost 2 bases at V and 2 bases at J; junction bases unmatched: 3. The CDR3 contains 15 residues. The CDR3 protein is CASSLRAGGPYEQYF. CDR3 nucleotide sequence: TGTGCCAGCAGTTTACGAGCGGGGGGGCCCTACGAGCAGTACTTC.

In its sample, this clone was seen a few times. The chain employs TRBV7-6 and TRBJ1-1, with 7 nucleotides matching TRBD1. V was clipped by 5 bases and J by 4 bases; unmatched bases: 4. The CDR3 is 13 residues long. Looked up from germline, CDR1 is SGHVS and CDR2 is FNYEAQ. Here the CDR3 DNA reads TGTGCCAGCAGCACGCAGGGGGGCACTGAAGCTTTCTTT. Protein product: CASSTQGGTEAFF.

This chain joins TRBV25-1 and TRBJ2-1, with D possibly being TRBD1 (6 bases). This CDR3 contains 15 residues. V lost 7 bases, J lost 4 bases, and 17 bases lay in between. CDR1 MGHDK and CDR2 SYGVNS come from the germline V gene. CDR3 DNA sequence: TGTGCCAGCACTGGGCTGGGGGCGCCTTACAATGAGCAGTTCTTC. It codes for CASTGLGAPYNEQFF.

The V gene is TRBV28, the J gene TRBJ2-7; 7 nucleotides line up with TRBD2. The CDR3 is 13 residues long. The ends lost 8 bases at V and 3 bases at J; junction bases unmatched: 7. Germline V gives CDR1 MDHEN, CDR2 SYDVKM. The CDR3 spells CASVAGVHYEQYF. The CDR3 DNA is TGTGCCAGCGTGGCGGGAGTACACTACGAGCAGTACTTC.

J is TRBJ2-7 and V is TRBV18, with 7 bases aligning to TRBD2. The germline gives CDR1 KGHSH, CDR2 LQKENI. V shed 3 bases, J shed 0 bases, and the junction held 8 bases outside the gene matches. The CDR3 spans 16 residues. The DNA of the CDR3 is TGTGCCAGCTCACCCGTCGGTGGGGGGGGCTCCTACGAGCAGTACTTC. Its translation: CASSPVGGGGSYEQYF.

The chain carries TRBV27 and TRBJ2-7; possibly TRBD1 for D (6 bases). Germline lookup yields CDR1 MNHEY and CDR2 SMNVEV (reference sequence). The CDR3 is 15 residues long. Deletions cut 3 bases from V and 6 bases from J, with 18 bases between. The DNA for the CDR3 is TGTGCCAGCAGTTTCCGAGACATGGGGGCCTCCGAGCAGTACTTC. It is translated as CASSFRDMGASEQYF.

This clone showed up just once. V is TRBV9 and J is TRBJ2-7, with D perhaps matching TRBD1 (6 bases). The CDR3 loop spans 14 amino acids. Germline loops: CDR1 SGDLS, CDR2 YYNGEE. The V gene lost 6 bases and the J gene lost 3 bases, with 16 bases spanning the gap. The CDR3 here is CASNEGVPNYEQYF. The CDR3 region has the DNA TGTGCCAGCAACGAGGGGGTTCCGAACTACGAGCAGTACTTC.

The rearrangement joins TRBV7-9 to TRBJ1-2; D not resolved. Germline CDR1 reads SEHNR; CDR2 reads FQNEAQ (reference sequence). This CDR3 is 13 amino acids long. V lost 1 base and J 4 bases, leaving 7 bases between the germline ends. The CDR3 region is CASSLGQIYGYTF. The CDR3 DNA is TGTGCCAGCAGCTTAGGTCAGATCTATGGCTACACCTTC.

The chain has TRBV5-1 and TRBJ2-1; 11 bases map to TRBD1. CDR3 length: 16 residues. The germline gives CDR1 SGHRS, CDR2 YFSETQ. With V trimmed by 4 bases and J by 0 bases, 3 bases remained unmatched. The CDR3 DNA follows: TGCGCCAGCAGCACCGGACAGGGGGCCTCCTACAATGAGCAGTTCTTC. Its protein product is CASSTGQGASYNEQFF.

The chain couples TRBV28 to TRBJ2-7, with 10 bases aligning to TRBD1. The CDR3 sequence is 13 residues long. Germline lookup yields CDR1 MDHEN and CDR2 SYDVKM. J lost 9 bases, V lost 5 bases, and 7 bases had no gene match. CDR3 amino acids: CASSPGDRGMQYF. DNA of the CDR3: TGTGCCAGCAGTCCAGGGGACAGGGGAATGCAGTACTTC.